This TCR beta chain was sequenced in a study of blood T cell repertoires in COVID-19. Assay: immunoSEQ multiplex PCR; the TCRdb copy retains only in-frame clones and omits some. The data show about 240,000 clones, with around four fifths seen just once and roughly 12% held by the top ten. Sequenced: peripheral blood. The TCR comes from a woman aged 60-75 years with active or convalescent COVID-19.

In DNA, the CDR3 is TGCGCCAGCAGCCAAGACAAGGGATGGGGCTCTAACTATGGCTACACCTTC. This codes for CASSQDKGWGSNYGYTF. The chain has TRBV4-1 and TRBJ1-2, with D perhaps matching TRBD1 (5 bases). Trimming took off 0 bases at V and 0 bases at J, with 14 bases between the two ends. This CDR3 comprises 17 residues. Germline CDR1 and CDR2: MGHRA and YSYEKL.